Listed here are 30 T cell receptor beta chains from one sample, sequenced in a study of metastatic and nonmetastatic thyroid tumors. Every patient underwent thyroid surgery untreated. TCRdb re-clonotyped the PCR reads via MiXCR. Of around 25,000 clones listed, around 28% are singletons. The sequencing input was blood. The receptor set was obtained from a male donor with papillary thyroid cancer or a benign thyroid nodule (not recorded which). Some clones in this sample may be carry-over from other donors' samples.

This clone was counted at least ten times. This chain joins TRBV6-1 and TRBJ1-5; possible D gene TRBD1, 5 bases. The CDR3 is 15 amino acids. The V gene's germline CDR1 is MNHNS and CDR2 SASEGT. V was pared by 6 bases and J by 0 bases, with 12 bases between. The DNA of the CDR3 is TGTGCCAGCAGGGGGAACAGGCATAGCAATCAGCCCCAGCATTTT. It specifies CASRGNRHSNQPQHF.

The chain combines TRBV5-1 with TRBJ2-1; D gene uncertain. CDR3 size: 15 residues. Trimming took 4 bases from V and 8 from J, leaving 19 bases between them. Germline assignment: CDR1 SGHRS and CDR2 YFSETQ. The CDR3 DNA reads TGCGCCAGCAGCGACCTCTCCGGGTCACGCGATGAGCAGTTCTTC. As protein: CASSDLSGSRDEQFF.

By frequency in the sample, this clone is medium-sized (0.01 to 0.1%). This sequence joins TRBV18 and TRBJ2-7; maybe TRBD1 (6 bases). The V end lost 5 bases, the J end lost 3 bases, and 17 bases lay between the germline ends. Germline-derived CDR1 and CDR2 are KGHSH and LQKENI. The CDR3 is 15 amino acids. The CDR3 nucleotides are TGTGCCAGCTCATCCACGTATACAGGGAACTACGAGCAGTACTTC. Its protein product is CASSSTYTGNYEQYF.

Within the sample, this clone is medium-sized. The chain couples TRBV7-8 to TRBJ2-7, with 12 positions matching TRBD2. Per the germline V gene, CDR1 is SGHVS and CDR2 is FQNEAQ. CDR3 size: 18 residues. V lost 1 base to trimming and J lost 1 base; unmatched junction nucleotides: 8. As DNA, the CDR3 is TGTGCCAGCAGCTTAGTGGGGAGGACTAGCGGGATTTCCTACGAGCAGTACTTC. Its translation: CASSLVGRTSGISYEQYF. Full variable domain (outside the CDR3, taken from reference TRBV7-8 and TRBJ2-7): GAGVSQSPRYKVAKRGQDVALRCDPISGHVSLFWYQQALGQGPEFLTYFQNEAQLDKSGLPSDRFFAERPEGSVSTLKIQRTQQEDSAVYLCASSLVGRTSGISYEQYFGPGTRLTVT.

This clone was counted many times. The chain couples TRBV10-3 to TRBJ2-7; D gene uncertain. The germline gives CDR1 ENHRY, CDR2 SYGVKD. This CDR3 is 14 amino acids long. Between the trimmed V and J ends, which lost 4 bases and 5 bases, there was a span of 15 bases. Here the CDR3 DNA reads TGTGCCATCAGTGGGCAGGACGGGCGACACGAGCAGTACTTC. Amino acid sequence: CAISGQDGRHEQYF.

Ten or more counts support this clone. The chain has TRBV6-1 and TRBJ2-1; 9 bases align to TRBD2. The CDR3 runs 15 residues. After removal of 4 bases from V and 3 bases from J, the junction contained 4 bases not matched to a gene. Germline values: CDR1 MNHNS, CDR2 SASEGT. The DNA for the CDR3 is TGTGCCAGCAGTGTAGCGGGAGAAGGCTACAATGAGCAGTTCTTC. It yields the protein CASSVAGEGYNEQFF.

This clone is medium-sized within its sample. The V call is TRBV5-1, the J call TRBJ2-2; 13 nucleotides agree with TRBD2. This CDR3 is built from 16 residues. Germline V lookup: CDR1 SGHRS, CDR2 YFSETQ. V trimming: 2 bases; J trimming: 7 bases; junction bases outside the gene matches: 5. The CDR3 region is CASSFAGLAGVGELFF. CDR3 DNA: TGCGCCAGCAGCTTTGCTGGACTAGCGGGAGTCGGGGAGCTGTTTTTT.

This clone was observed a few times. The chain combines TRBV6-2 or TRBV6-3 with TRBJ2-1; perhaps TRBD2 as D (6 bases). Trimming pared 2 bases from V and 9 bases from J, leaving 17 bases between. Germline CDR1 MNHEY, CDR2 SVGEGT. The CDR3 sequence is 15 residues long. Written as DNA, the CDR3 is TGTGCCAGCAGTTACGGGGCTAGCTGTAGCGGTGAGCAGTTCTTC. Encoded protein: CASSYGASCSGEQFF.

The chain employs TRBV28 and TRBJ1-5; possible D gene TRBD1, 5 bases. Germline values: CDR1 MDHEN, CDR2 SYDVKM. The CDR3 runs to 14 residues. The V end was cut by 5 bases, the J end by 5 bases, with 13 bases between. Here the CDR3 reads CASSPHGGDQPQHF. CDR3 nucleotides: TGTGCCAGCAGTCCCCACGGGGGGGATCAGCCCCAGCATTTT. The whole variable domain, filled in from reference TRBV28 and TRBJ1-5, reads DVKVTQSSRYLVKRTGEKVFLECVQDMDHENMFWYRQDPGLGLRLIYFSYDVKMKEKGDIPEGYSVSREKKERFSLILESASTNQTSMYLCASSPHGGDQPQHFGDGTRLSIL.

This sequence joins TRBV2 and TRBJ2-7, with D possibly matching TRBD1 (9 bases). The CDR3 has 16 residues. From germline, CDR1 is SNHLY and CDR2 FYNNEI. Trimming stripped 4 bases from V and 5 bases from J, with 21 bases between. CDR3 nucleotides: TGTGCCAGCAGTGTGCCGGGGGGGACAGGGTCCCACGAGCAGTACTTC. This gives the protein CASSVPGGTGSHEQYF.

In this sample, this clone turned up many times. The V gene is TRBV19, the J gene TRBJ2-1, with 10 bases fitting TRBD2. J gave up 0 bases and V 5 bases, and 7 bases lay outside the gene matches. CDR1 and CDR2 (germline): LNHDA, SQIVND (reference sequence). The CDR3 totals 17 residues. CDR3 nucleotides: TGTGCCAGTAGTGGGGGACTAGCGAGGAGCTCCTACAATGAGCAGTTCTTC. Its translation is CASSGGLARSSYNEQFF.

In this sample, this clone turned up many times. This chain joins TRBV7-3 and TRBJ2-7; perhaps TRBD2 as D (6 bases). Deletions cut 2 bases from V and 1 base from J, with 9 bases between. Germline V CDR1 and CDR2: SGHTA, FQGTGA. The CDR3 runs to 14 residues. The CDR3 protein is CASSLWGDSYEQYF. The DNA for the CDR3 is TGTGCCAGCAGCTTATGGGGGGATTCCTACGAGCAGTACTTC.

The sample holds many counts of this clone. V and J are TRBV7-2 and TRBJ2-7, with a weak D call TRBD2 (6 bases). This CDR3 has 15 residues. Trimming cost V 3 bases and J 7 bases, with 19 bases left between them. Germline CDR1 SGHTA, CDR2 FQGNSA. The CDR3 DNA reads TGTGCCAGCAGCTTGGATGGGGGAGGTACGGGAGAGCAGTACTTC. As protein: CASSLDGGGTGEQYF.

There are many counts of this clone. Other DNA sequences in this specimen translate into the identical CDR3. This chain connects TRBV2 to TRBJ2-1; D not certain. V was shortened by 7 bases and J by 7 bases, with 5 bases between the two germline ends. The CDR3 consists of 10 residues. CDR1 and CDR2 (germline): SNHLY, FYNNEI. The CDR3 region has the DNA TGTGCCAGCAAGCTGAATGAGCAGTTCTTC. This sequence encodes CASKLNEQFF.

By its share, this clone is medium-sized (0.01 to 0.1%). The chain employs TRBV5-1 and TRBJ2-1; 7 bases are shared with TRBD1. Germline loops: CDR1 SGHRS, CDR2 YFSETQ. The CDR3 loop spans 15 amino acids. Trimming at V came to 4 bases and at J to 6 bases, leaving 10 bases not matched to a gene. The CDR3 bases are TGCGCCAGCAGCCGGGACAGCCAGTTGGGCAATGAGCAGTTCTTC. It codes for CASSRDSQLGNEQFF.

The V and J genes are TRBV28 and TRBJ1-5; a weak D match, TRBD1 (5 bases). CDR3 length equals 14 residues. Trimming took off 2 bases at V and 6 bases at J, with 11 bases between the two ends. The V gene's germline CDR1 is MDHEN and CDR2 SYDVKM. CDR3 region: CASSLGGILQPQHF. The CDR3 bases are TGTGCCAGCAGTTTAGGGGGGATCCTTCAGCCCCAGCATTTT.

By proportion, this clone is medium-sized (0.01 to 0.1%). V is TRBV2 and J is TRBJ2-7, with 11 nucleotides matching TRBD2. The V gene's germline CDR1 is SNHLY and CDR2 FYNNEI. The CDR3 totals 16 residues. Trimming cost V 6 bases and J 2 bases; bases outside gene matches: 9. The CDR3 loop is CASRLLAGGATYEQYF. The CDR3 DNA reads as TGTGCCAGCAGACTGCTAGCGGGAGGAGCAACCTACGAGCAGTACTTC.

There are many counts of this clone. The J gene is TRBJ1-4, the V gene TRBV10-3; D ambiguous. Germline CDR1 and CDR2: ENHRY and SYGVKD. The CDR3 has 10 amino acids. V was shortened by 3 bases and J by 8 bases, with 1 base between the two germline ends. CDR3 bases: TGTGCCATCAGTGACGAAAAACTGTTTTTT. It is translated as CAISDEKLFF.

This clone was detected ten times or more. V usage is TRBV5-1 and J usage is TRBJ2-1; no definite D call. The CDR3 loop spans 15 amino acids. Germline V CDR1 and CDR2: SGHRS, YFSETQ. Trimming shortened V by 1 base and J by 8 bases, and 16 bases separated the two germline ends. CDR3 coding DNA: TGCGCCAGCAGCTTGCGGTTTTGGAGACCCGATGAGCAGTTCTTC. Encoded protein: CASSLRFWRPDEQFF.

This chain uses TRBV7-8 with TRBJ2-1; a possible D gene is TRBD2 (5 bases). This CDR3 has 15 amino acids. Trimming shortened V by 5 bases and J by 8 bases, and 19 bases separated the two germline ends. Germline assignment: CDR1 SGHVS and CDR2 FQNEAQ. CDR3 loop: CASSPTIKWGHEQFF. CDR3 DNA sequence: TGTGCCAGCAGCCCGACTATCAAGTGGGGTCATGAGCAGTTCTTC.

This clone was observed many times. A much larger clone lies a single base off, so this may be a read error. The chain combines TRBV2 with TRBJ2-7; D is undetermined. In germline, CDR1 is SNHLY, CDR2 FYNNEI. Trimming stripped 7 bases from V and 8 bases from J, with 15 bases between. There are 12 residues in the CDR3. The CDR3 reads CASKGEGDKQYF. The CDR3 DNA is TGTGCCAGCAAGGGTGAAGGCGACAAGCAGTACTTC. Filled out from reference TRBV2 and TRBJ2-7, the complete variable domain reads EPEVTQTPSHQVTQMGQEVILRCVPISNHLYFYWYRQILGQKVEFLVSFYNNEISEKSEIFDDQFSVERPDGSNFTLKIRSTKLEDSAMYFCASKGEGDKQYFGPGTRLTVT.

The chain recombines TRBV2 with TRBJ2-7, with D uncertain. This CDR3 is built from 17 residues. Germline CDR1 is SNHLY and CDR2 is FYNNEI. Trimming pared 6 bases from V and 4 bases from J, leaving 25 bases between. The CDR3: CASRGFFPESSDYEQYF. For the CDR3, the DNA is TGTGCCAGCAGAGGTTTCTTTCCGGAGTCGAGCGATTACGAGCAGTACTTC. Complete variable domain (other parts from reference TRBV2 and TRBJ2-7): EPEVTQTPSHQVTQMGQEVILRCVPISNHLYFYWYRQILGQKVEFLVSFYNNEISEKSEIFDDQFSVERPDGSNFTLKIRSTKLEDSAMYFCASRGFFPESSDYEQYFGPGTRLTVT.

The chain recombines TRBV7-2 with TRBJ1-2; D gene ambiguous. Germline V gene lookup returns CDR1 SGHTA and CDR2 FQGNSA. The CDR3 consists of 14 residues. The CDR3 DNA is TGTGGCTGCAGCTTAGAGGTTCCGGGAGCATGCTACACCTTC. Translation gives CGCSLEVPGACYTF.

CDR3 DNA: TGCGCCAGCAGCTTTTGGGTTTCGGGAAACACCATATATTTT. As protein: CASSFWVSGNTIYF. The V and J genes are TRBV5-1 and TRBJ1-3; D is unresolved. CDR3 length: 14 amino acids. Trimming stripped 2 bases from V and 4 bases from J, with 10 bases between. The germline V gene encodes CDR1 SGHRS and CDR2 YFSETQ.

At least ten counts were recorded for this clone. The V gene is TRBV4-2, the J gene TRBJ2-4, with 9 bases identical to TRBD2. V gave up 0 bases and J gave up 9 bases; unmatched junction bases: 9. The germline V gene has CDR1 LGHNA and CDR2 YNFKEQ. The CDR3 contains 16 residues. CDR3 in DNA: TGTGCCAGCAGCCAAGAAGAGGCGGGAGGGGGTCGCATTCAGTACTTC. It translates to CASSQEEAGGGRIQYF.

This clone was seen ten or more times. This sequence joins TRBV9 and TRBJ1-3, with unresolved D. CDR3 length equals 15 residues. V was trimmed by 0 bases and J by 4 bases, leaving 11 bases between them. Germline V gene data show CDR1 as SGDLS and CDR2 as YYNGEE. CDR3: CASSVDVGSGNTIYF. CDR3 sequence (DNA): TGTGCCAGCAGCGTAGACGTGGGATCCGGAAACACCATATATTTT.

This clone has at least ten counts. This chain links TRBV28 with TRBJ2-3; D is perhaps TRBD1 or TRBD2 (5 bases each). The CDR3 runs 13 residues. Looked up from germline, CDR1 is MDHEN and CDR2 is SYDVKM. The ends were cut back, 6 bases at V and 3 bases at J, with 10 bases in the middle. CDR3 in DNA: TGTGCCAGCAGCGAGGGGCGGACAGATACGCAGTATTTT. Encoded protein: CASSEGRTDTQYF. Filled out from reference TRBV28 and TRBJ2-3, the complete variable domain reads DVKVTQSSRYLVKRTGEKVFLECVQDMDHENMFWYRQDPGLGLRLIYFSYDVKMKEKGDIPEGYSVSREKKERFSLILESASTNQTSMYLCASSEGRTDTQYFGPGTRLTVL.

CDR3 DNA sequence: TGTGCCAGCAGACCTGACAGGATTAGAACAGATACGCAGTATTTT. Amino acid sequence: CASRPDRIRTDTQYF. The rearrangement joins TRBV7-3 to TRBJ2-3; possible D gene TRBD1, 6 bases. The CDR3 is 15 amino acids. Germline values: CDR1 SGHTA, CDR2 FQGTGA. Trimming pared 6 bases from V and 3 bases from J, leaving 16 bases between.

This clone was observed at least ten times. This chain uses TRBV10-3 with TRBJ2-7; D is uncertain. Germline V gene data show CDR1 as ENHRY and CDR2 as SYGVKD. V lost 6 bases and J lost 7, with 10 bases in between. The CDR3 totals 11 residues. CDR3 region: CAIRDDREQYF. The CDR3 nucleotides read TGTGCCATCAGAGACGACCGGGAGCAGTACTTC.

Regarding this clone: Since no conserved phenylalanine or tryptophan closes the CDR3, a read error is the likely cause. It is unclear where the CDR3 begins or ends on the DNA, so no DNA is shown, and the CDR3 is as TCRdb lists it. This sequence joins TRBV28 and TRBJ2-7; the table's D call TRBD2 went unverified against the DNA. Germline assignment: CDR1 MDHEN and CDR2 SYDVKM. The CDR3 is made up of 15 amino acids, end residues included. The CDR3 protein is CASSPGLAASYEQHL.